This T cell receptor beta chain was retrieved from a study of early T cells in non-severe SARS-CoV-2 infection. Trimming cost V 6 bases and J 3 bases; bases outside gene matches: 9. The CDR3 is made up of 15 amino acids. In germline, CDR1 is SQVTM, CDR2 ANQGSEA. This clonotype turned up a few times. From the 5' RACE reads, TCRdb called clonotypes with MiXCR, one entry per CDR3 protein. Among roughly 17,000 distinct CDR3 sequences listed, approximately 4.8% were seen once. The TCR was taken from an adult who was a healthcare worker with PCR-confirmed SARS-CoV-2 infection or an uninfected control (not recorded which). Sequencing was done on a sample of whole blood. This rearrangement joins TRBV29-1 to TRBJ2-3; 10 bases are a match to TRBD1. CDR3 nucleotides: TGCAGCGTCCTGGGGGGACAGGGGCGAACAGATACGCAGTATTTT. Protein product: CSVLGGQGRTDTQYF.